A single sample is the source of the 2 T cell receptor beta chains below, sequenced in a study of shared clonotypes between healthy human individuals. TCRdb keeps only in-frame clones here, not all; method: immunoSEQ multiplex PCR. Seen here are roughly 2 million clones, nearly 97% observed once, and the top ten hold 0.13%. Material: naive CD4+ T cells sorted from blood. Sample subset: CD45RA+ positively selected. The receptors were gathered from a man between 18 and 35 years old in good health.

The V call is TRBV11-1, the J call TRBJ2-3, with 7 bases aligning to TRBD2. Germline lookup yields CDR1 SGHAT and CDR2 FQDESV (reference sequence). V gave up 1 base and J gave up 3 bases; unmatched junction bases: 10. The CDR3 has 17 residues. The CDR3 DNA reads TGTGCCAGCAGCTTAGAAGGCGGGGGATTAAGGACAGATACGCAGTATTTT. The encoded protein is CASSLEGGGLRTDTQYF.

This clone has a single count. The rearrangement links TRBV10-3 to TRBJ2-3; 7 bases line up with TRBD2. Per the germline V gene, CDR1 is ENHRY and CDR2 is SYGVKD. Losses at the gene ends were 9 bases for V and 5 bases for J; bases not matched to a gene: 8. The CDR3 spans 13 residues. CDR3 nucleotide sequence: TGTGCCATTCGGCCGACGGGGGGAGATACGCAGTATTTT. Encoded protein: CAIRPTGGDTQYF.